These T cell receptor beta chains were read from a single sample in a study of cytotoxic CD8 clonotypes in ibrutinib-treated CLL. Assay used: immunoSEQ multiplex PCR; TCRdb lists only in-frame clones, some missing. Of around 300,000 clones listed, 80% were seen once; the top ten hold over 5.5%. The sequencing here drew on PBMCs, taken before ibrutinib treatment. All receptors derive from a human donor with chronic lymphocytic leukemia. Each CDR3 is given with its conserved first and last residue. The D gene is left open where the match is weak. Expanded clones get a size class; other rows say once, few or many, or leave the size out.

d_call j_call v_call clone_size cdr3_aa cdr3_nt
. TRBJ2-5 TRBV11-2 . CASSFHREGETQYF TGTGCCAGCAGCTTCCACAGGGAAGGGGAGACCCAGTACTTC
. TRBJ1-1 TRBV5-1 once CASSFTGENTEAFF TGCGCCAGCAGCTTTACTGGCGAGAACACTGAAGCTTTCTTT
TRBD1 TRBJ2-7 TRBV9 . CASSVSTGGTYEQYF TGTGCCAGCAGCGTAAGCACAGGGGGTACCTACGAGCAGTACTTC
. TRBJ2-7 TRBV7-2 many CASRKAAANYYEQYF TGTGCCAGCAGAAAGGCAGCTGCCAATTACTACGAGCAGTACTTC
. TRBJ1-2 TRBV9 . CASSAFRDGYTF TGTGCCAGCAGCGCTTTTAGGGATGGCTACACCTTC
. TRBJ2-3 TRBV5-6 . CASSLEGRTDTQYF TGTGCCAGCAGCTTGGAGGGTCGTACAGATACGCAGTATTTT
. TRBJ2-1 TRBV7-2 . CASRESVTYNEQFF TGTGCCAGCAGGGAGTCGGTTACTTACAATGAGCAGTTCTTC
. TRBJ2-7 TRBV7-9 . CASSLFRGPRPYEQYF TGTGCCAGCAGCTTATTCAGGGGCCCTAGGCCCTACGAGCAGTACTTC
TRBD1 TRBJ1-4 TRBV30 . CAWSKGQAATNEKLFF TGTGCCTGGAGCAAAGGACAGGCAGCAACTAATGAAAAACTGTTTTTT
. TRBJ2-7 TRBV13 . CASSLKAENEQYF TGTGCCAGCAGCTTAAAAGCAGAGAACGAGCAGTACTTC